The rows below give T cell receptor beta chains drawn from one sample of a study of shared clonotypes between healthy human individuals. Repertoires were generated with immunoSEQ multiplex PCR, while TCRdb's copy carries only in-frame clones and drops some. The sample lists roughly 2,500,000 clones, over 85% occurring once. Sample: naive CD4+ T cells from PBMCs. The receptors were sampled from a man in his late teens or twenties in good health. Some clones in this sample may be carry-over from other donors' samples. Both conserved end residues are part of each CDR3. The order of the fields is D gene, J gene, V gene, CDR3 length, CDR3 protein, CDR3 DNA. A D gene is named only where the DNA matches it firmly.

D: TRBD1
J: TRBJ1-2
V: TRBV5-1
length: 15
CDR3: CASNLVQGASYGYTF
DNA: TGCGCCAGCAACCTGGTGCAGGGGGCGAGCTATGGCTACACCTTC

D: NA
J: TRBJ2-7
V: TRBV7-8
length: 15
CDR3: CASSSRPGPPYEQYF
DNA: TGTGCCAGCAGCTCCCGACCGGGACCCCCGTACGAGCAGTACTTC

D: NA
J: TRBJ1-5
V: TRBV28
length: 16
CDR3: CASSSSQGRGNQPQHF
DNA: TGTGCCAGCAGTTCCTCCCAGGGTCGGGGCAATCAGCCCCAGCATTTT

D: TRBD1
J: TRBJ1-2
V: TRBV11-2
length: 13
CDR3: CASSRPGTGPRTF
DNA: TGTGCCAGCTCACGTCCCGGGACAGGGCCAAGAACCTTC

D: TRBD1
J: TRBJ1-5
V: TRBV2
length: 17
CDR3: CASRADRGGRGNQPQHF
DNA: TGTGCCAGCCGGGCCGACAGGGGAGGTCGTGGCAATCAGCCCCAGCATTTT

D: TRBD1
J: TRBJ2-2
V: TRBV28
length: 15
CDR3: CASRPGGRVTGELFF
DNA: TGTGCCAGCAGGCCAGGGGGCCGGGTCACCGGGGAGCTGTTTTTT

D: NA
J: TRBJ1-6
V: TRBV7-9
length: 13
CDR3: CASSFAEGSPLHF
DNA: TGTGCCAGCAGCTTCGCTGAGGGTTCACCCCTCCACTTT

D: TRBD1
J: TRBJ2-3
V: TRBV6-1
length: 15
CDR3: CASRTGGQGRYTQYF
DNA: TGTGCCAGCAGGACGGGGGGACAGGGTCGATATACGCAGTATTTT

D: TRBD2
J: TRBJ2-7
V: TRBV28
length: 14
CDR3: CASSFVGTRGEQYF
DNA: TGTGCCAGCAGTTTCGTAGGGACTAGGGGCGAGCAGTACTTC

D: TRBD2
J: TRBJ2-1
V: TRBV18
length: 21
CDR3: CASSPQSARTSGRVGSNEQFF
DNA: TGTGCCAGCTCACCCCAGTCCGCTAGGACTAGCGGGAGAGTGGGCAGCAATGAGCAGTTCTTC

D: NA
J: TRBJ2-1
V: TRBV9
length: 13
CDR3: CASSSRSGNEQFF
DNA: TGTGCCAGCAGCTCCCGGTCGGGAAATGAGCAGTTCTTC

D: NA
J: TRBJ1-5
V: TRBV5-1
length: 15
CDR3: CASSLFGYSNQPQHF
DNA: TGCGCCAGCAGCTTATTCGGATATAGCAATCAGCCCCAGCATTTT

D: NA
J: TRBJ1-5
V: TRBV5-6
length: 16
CDR3: CASSRSGWGGNQPQHF
DNA: TGTGCCAGCAGCCGTTCCGGGTGGGGGGGCAATCAGCCCCAGCATTTT

D: TRBD1
J: TRBJ1-5
V: TRBV6-5
length: 13
CDR3: CASSETGGGAQHF
DNA: TGTGCCAGCAGCGAAACAGGGGGGGGAGCCCAGCATTTT

D: NA
J: TRBJ1-4
V: TRBV5-4
length: 15
CDR3: CASSHYSATNEKLFF
DNA: TGTGCCAGCAGCCATTACAGTGCAACTAATGAAAAACTGTTTTTT

D: NA
J: TRBJ2-1
V: TRBV7-9
length: 14
CDR3: CASSLGAGMDEQFF
DNA: TGTGCCAGCAGCTTAGGGGCAGGGATGGATGAGCAGTTCTTC

D: NA
J: TRBJ2-3
V: TRBV18
length: 15
CDR3: CTSSPPSGSADTQYF
DNA: TGTACCAGCTCACCACCGTCTGGTAGCGCAGATACGCAGTATTTT